This section outlines one T cell receptor beta chain sequence together with its context. The antigen it binds to is not known. Qualities for individual bases were not recorded, and no much larger clone is one base off. CDR1 GTSNPN and CDR2 SVGIG are derived from the germline V gene (reference sequence). V is pared back by 7 bases and J by 4 bases, with 27 bases lying between the germline termini. The cysteine opens and the phenylalanine closes a CDR3 of 17 amino acids. Of all the DNA, just the CDR3 is kept, 51 bases in frame from base 1. Library construction relied on the immunoSEQ multiplex PCR assay. TCRdb re-hosts the immuneACCESS table, in-frame sequences only. Its copies lack some clones; in the studies checked, an unresolved V gene accounts for under half of them, and the cause for the rest is not known. This sample gives 150,000 to 200,000 clones in total; roughly 92% of them show up just once. Clones ranked in the top ten supply 1.1% to 1.5% of the sample.

This entry belongs to a study of control samples from healthy donors and cancer patients (dated by TCRdb to the early 2020s). Sequenced input: blood. The source of this sequence is a woman under 30 in good health. The chain is encoded by TRBV30 joined to TRBJ2-3; the D gene is possibly TRBD2, with 5 bases matching. The nucleotide sequence is TGTGCCTCGCCCTCGGCGGGTCCTCCCCGGCCGGCAGATACGCAGTATTTT. This gives the protein CASPSAGPPRPADTQYF.